These 30 T cell receptor beta chains were all obtained from the same sample, sequenced in a study of blood T cell repertoires in COVID-19. TCRdb's copy holds only in-frame clones and misses some; the assay was immunoSEQ multiplex PCR. The table shows 150,000 to 200,000 clones, with about nine tenths occurring only once. The sequencing input was PBMCs or T cells enriched from blood (not recorded which). Every receptor here comes from a woman aged 18-29 years who had recovered from COVID-19.

The V and J genes are TRBV6-2 or TRBV6-3 and TRBJ1-2, with D possibly being TRBD1 (6 bases). The length of the CDR3 is 14 residues. Germline V gene sequence: CDR1 MNHEY, CDR2 SVGEGT. With 6 bases removed from V and 0 bases from J, the gap between germline ends came to 11 bases. The CDR3 coding sequence is TGTGCCAGCAGCATGGACAGAGCTAACTATGGCTACACCTTC. Its protein product is CASSMDRANYGYTF.

The chain is built from TRBV27 and TRBJ1-1, with 7 nucleotides matching TRBD1. V shed 4 bases, J shed 5 bases, and the junction held 4 bases outside the gene matches. The CDR3 extends over 13 amino acids. Germline V lookup: CDR1 MNHEY, CDR2 SMNVEV (reference sequence). The DNA of the CDR3 is TGTGCCAGCAGTTCGACAGGGTATACTGAAGCTTTCTTT. This sequence encodes CASSSTGYTEAFF.

This clone came up once. This rearrangement joins TRBV6-5 to TRBJ2-3; maybe TRBD2 (6 bases). The CDR3 runs 14 residues. Germline V CDR1 and CDR2: MNHEY, SVGAGI. V was cut by 6 bases and J by 0 bases, with 10 bases left in between. CDR3 DNA sequence: TGTGCCAGCAGGCCGGGACTTAGCACAGATACGCAGTATTTT. It is translated as CASRPGLSTDTQYF.

For this clone: The sample holds other DNA sequences that translate to the same CDR3. The chain has TRBV19 and TRBJ2-5; D gene uncertain. In germline, CDR1 is LNHDA, CDR2 SQIVND (reference sequence). There are 14 residues in the CDR3. V gave up 1 base and J gave up 1 base, with 7 bases separating them. CDR3 in amino acids: CASSIVAGQETQYF. In nucleotides, the CDR3 is TGTGCCAGTAGTATAGTGGCAGGCCAAGAGACCCAGTACTTC.

The chain uses TRBV2 and TRBJ1-5; weak D call: TRBD1 (6 bases). The CDR3 extends over 15 amino acids. V lost 5 bases and J lost 0, with 11 bases in between. Looked up from germline, CDR1 is SNHLY and CDR2 is FYNNEI. The CDR3 nucleotides read TGTGCCAGCAGTCCTCAGGGGAATAGCAATCAGCCCCAGCATTTT. Amino acid sequence: CASSPQGNSNQPQHF.

This clone was found once. This chain links TRBV2 with TRBJ1-1; the D is unclear. Germline loops: CDR1 SNHLY, CDR2 FYNNEI. Deletions cut 3 bases from V and 4 bases from J, with 12 bases between. The CDR3 sequence is 14 residues long. The CDR3 coding sequence is TGTGCCAGCAGTGATGAGAACCGAAGCACTGAAGCTTTCTTT. As protein: CASSDENRSTEAFF.

This rearrangement joins TRBV28 to TRBJ1-5, with TRBD1 matching 9 bases. The V segment lost 6 bases and the J segment 5 bases; nucleotides outside the gene matches: 5. CDR1 is MDHEN and CDR2 is SYDVKM in the germline V gene. The CDR3 contains 14 residues. The CDR3 region has the DNA TGTGCCAGCAGCCTCCGGACAGGGGATCAGCCCCAGCATTTT. Its protein is CASSLRTGDQPQHF. The full variable domain, with the rest looked up from reference TRBV28 and TRBJ1-5, is DVKVTQSSRYLVKRTGEKVFLECVQDMDHENMFWYRQDPGLGLRLIYFSYDVKMKEKGDIPEGYSVSREKKERFSLILESASTNQTSMYLCASSLRTGDQPQHFGDGTRLSIL.

J is TRBJ2-2 and V is TRBV6-5, with D possibly TRBD2 on 5 matching bases. The CDR3 runs 14 residues. Looked up from germline, CDR1 is MNHEY and CDR2 is SVGAGI. Trimming took 7 bases from V and 4 from J, leaving 13 bases between them. Here the CDR3 reads CASTEDFTTGELFF. For the CDR3, the DNA is TGTGCCAGCACCGAGGACTTTACCACCGGGGAGCTGTTTTTT.

The V and J genes are TRBV4-2 and TRBJ2-1, with unresolved D. In germline, CDR1 is LGHNA, CDR2 YNFKEQ. V lost 0 bases, J lost 3 bases, and 15 bases lay in between. CDR3 length: 17 residues. The CDR3 DNA follows: TGTGCCAGCAGCCAAGATCGTTACGGGTCAAGCTACAATGAGCAGTTCTTC. This codes for CASSQDRYGSSYNEQFF.

The sample holds a few counts of this clone. The chain recombines TRBV12-3 or TRBV12-4 with TRBJ1-3; D possibly corresponds to TRBD1 (6 bases). The CDR3 has 12 amino acids. Trimming removed 7 bases at V and 6 bases at J, with 10 bases between. CDR3 amino acids: CASTRTVNTIYF. The CDR3 DNA is TGTGCCAGCACTAGGACAGTAAACACCATATATTTT.

The J gene is TRBJ2-3, the V gene TRBV5-1; 7 nucleotides match TRBD1. With V trimmed by 4 bases and J by 5 bases, 10 bases remained unmatched. The CDR3 length is 15 residues. Germline V gene sequence: CDR1 SGHRS, CDR2 YFSETQ. The CDR3 DNA is TGCGCCAGCAGCAATTCCGGGACAGTGGGAGATACGCAGTATTTT. Protein: CASSNSGTVGDTQYF.

J is TRBJ2-7 and V is TRBV11-2; no reliable D call. Between the trimmed V and J ends, which lost 0 bases and 2 bases, there was a span of 11 bases. Germline V lookup: CDR1 SGHAT, CDR2 FQNNGV. The CDR3 runs 15 residues. CDR3 region: CASSLDLNMAYEQYF. The CDR3, as DNA: TGTGCCAGCAGCTTAGATCTCAACATGGCCTACGAGCAGTACTTC.

In its sample, this clone was seen a few times. This chain uses TRBV20-1 with TRBJ1-5; D gene ambiguous. Germline CDR1 reads DFQATT; CDR2 reads SNEGSKA (reference sequence). Trimming removed 2 bases from V and 6 bases from J, with 5 bases in between. The CDR3 loop spans 11 amino acids. The CDR3 region is CSARSGQPQHF. The CDR3 nucleotides are TGCAGTGCTAGATCGGGTCAGCCCCAGCATTTT.

This clone has just a few counts. The chain couples TRBV28 to TRBJ1-2; tentative D call: TRBD1 (5 bases). Germline values: CDR1 MDHEN, CDR2 SYDVKM. V lost 6 bases and J lost 2, with 13 bases in between. This CDR3 contains 14 residues. CDR3 bases: TGTGCCAGCAGGGCCACGACAGCAAACTATGGCTACACCTTC. Translating gives CASRATTANYGYTF.

This clone was seen only a few times. The V call is TRBV30, the J call TRBJ1-1; the D is unclear. Germline CDR1 and CDR2: GTSNPN and SVGIG (reference sequence). There are 14 residues in the CDR3. Deletions cut 3 bases from V and 6 bases from J, with 17 bases between. The CDR3, as DNA: TGTGCCTGGAGCCCGAGGACTCGCCTAGCTGAAGCTTTCTTT. Protein: CAWSPRTRLAEAFF.

The chain recombines TRBV19 with TRBJ2-5, with 7 bases matching TRBD2. CDR1 and CDR2 (germline): LNHDA, SQIVND (reference sequence). This CDR3 region has 13 residues. V shed 10 bases and J 2 bases; nucleotides not matched to a gene: 7. CDR3 DNA: TGTGCCACTAGACTAGCCGTGCAAGAGACCCAGTACTTC. It specifies CATRLAVQETQYF.

In its sample, this clone was seen a few times. V usage is TRBV29-1 and J usage is TRBJ1-1; tentatively, D is TRBD1 (5 bases). This CDR3 region has 11 residues. The ends were cut back, 6 bases at V and 5 bases at J, with 10 bases in the middle. Looked up from germline, CDR1 is SQVTM and CDR2 is ANQGSEA. In DNA, the CDR3 is TGCAGCGTGTGGCGGGGGACTGAAGCTTTCTTT. As protein: CSVWRGTEAFF.

This chain uses TRBV9 with TRBJ1-3; possibly TRBD1 for D (6 bases). Germline V gene sequence: CDR1 SGDLS, CDR2 YYNGEE. V was trimmed by 4 bases and J by 2 bases, leaving 10 bases between them. This CDR3 region has 14 residues. The CDR3 spells CASSPGTPGNTIYF. CDR3 coding DNA: TGTGCCAGCAGCCCCGGGACACCTGGAAACACCATATATTTT. Based on the CDR3 plus reference TRBV9 and TRBJ1-3, the full variable domain is DSGVTQTPKHLITATGQRVTLRCSPRSGDLSVYWYQQSLDQGLQFLIQYYNGEERAKGNILERFSAQQFPDLHSELNLSSLELGDSALYFCASSPGTPGNTIYFGEGSWLTVV.

This chain uses TRBV6-5 with TRBJ2-5; possible D gene TRBD1, 6 bases. Germline loops: CDR1 MNHEY, CDR2 SVGAGI. With 8 bases removed from V and 4 bases from J, the gap between germline ends came to 17 bases. This CDR3 region has 14 residues. CDR3 loop: CASPRSGVGETQYF. The CDR3 nucleotides read TGTGCCAGCCCAAGGTCAGGGGTGGGAGAGACCCAGTACTTC.

V gene TRBV3-1 (or the pseudogene TRBV3-2) combines with J gene TRBJ2-3, with 7 bases fitting TRBD2. The germline V gene has CDR1 LGHDT and CDR2 YNNKEL (reference sequence). The CDR3 extends over 16 amino acids. The J segment lost 2 bases and the V segment lost 4 bases, leaving 9 bases of the junction unmatched. This CDR3 is CASSPLGGGDTDTQYF. As DNA, the CDR3 is TGTGCCAGCAGCCCCCTTGGCGGGGGAGACACAGATACGCAGTATTTT.

The chain is built from TRBV19 and TRBJ2-7, with 8 bases lining up with TRBD1. With 5 bases clipped from V and 3 bases from J, the junction kept 9 bases outside the gene matches. CDR3 length equals 15 residues. Germline CDR1 reads LNHDA; CDR2 reads SQIVND (reference sequence). The CDR3 nucleotides read TGTGCCAGTAGTCCCCGGACAGGGAATAGCTACGAGCAGTACTTC. Amino acid sequence: CASSPRTGNSYEQYF. The full variable domain, in which reference TRBV19 and TRBJ2-7 provide the parts outside the CDR3, is DGGITQSPKYLFRKEGQNVTLSCEQNLNHDAMYWYRQDPGQGLRLIYYSQIVNDFQKGDIAEGYSVSREKKESFPLTVTSAQKNPTAFYLCASSPRTGNSYEQYFGPGTRLTVT.

J is TRBJ2-7 and V is TRBV4-2; 9 positions match TRBD1. J gave up 1 base and V 0 bases, and 4 bases lay outside the gene matches. The CDR3 runs to 16 residues. Looked up from germline, CDR1 is LGHNA and CDR2 is YNFKEQ. In DNA form, the CDR3 reads TGTGCCAGCAGCCAAGATAAGGGGACAGGGTCCTACGAGCAGTACTTC. Protein product: CASSQDKGTGSYEQYF.

The chain carries TRBV11-2 and TRBJ2-7; no clear D. Trimming took off 2 bases at V and 2 bases at J, with 16 bases between the two ends. The germline CDR1 and CDR2 sequences are SGHAT and FQNNGV. The CDR3 runs to 16 residues. CDR3 amino acids: CASSLIWRVMPYEQYF. DNA for the CDR3: TGTGCCAGCAGCTTAATATGGAGAGTAATGCCCTACGAGCAGTACTTC.

The V gene is TRBV7-8, the J gene TRBJ1-1; D is unclear. This CDR3 spans 15 amino acids. The V gene's germline CDR1 is SGHVS and CDR2 FQNEAQ. Trimming left V 3 bases short and J 6 bases short, with 17 bases between. The CDR3 DNA sequence: TGTGCCAGCAGCTTTAACCTTAATGCGAATGCTGAAGCTTTCTTT. This encodes CASSFNLNANAEAFF.

V usage is TRBV7-2 and J usage is TRBJ2-7; D unresolved. V lost 1 base and J 6 bases, leaving 10 bases between the germline ends. This CDR3 is built from 13 residues. Per the germline V gene, CDR1 is SGHTA and CDR2 is FQGNSA. The CDR3 DNA reads as TGTGCCAGCAGCTTAGTACTAAAACCCGAGCAGTACTTC. Translated, it gives CASSLVLKPEQYF.

The chain employs TRBV6-2 or TRBV6-3 and TRBJ2-7; D may be TRBD2 (5 bases). CDR3 length: 13 residues. The germline V gene has CDR1 MNHEY and CDR2 SVGEGT. V gave up 5 bases and J gave up 5 bases, with 13 bases separating them. The CDR3, as DNA: TGTGCCAGCAGTGAGCCCCCCGGGGACGAGCAGTACTTC. As protein: CASSEPPGDEQYF.

This chain joins TRBV7-2 and TRBJ2-7; 8 bases fit TRBD2. CDR3 length equals 15 residues. Looked up from germline, CDR1 is SGHTA and CDR2 is FQGNSA. The junction had 12 bases not matched to a gene; V was cut back by 5 bases and J by 6 bases. Here the CDR3 reads CASSGWGAGEAEQYF. CDR3 DNA sequence: TGTGCCAGCAGCGGGTGGGGAGCGGGAGAGGCCGAGCAGTACTTC.

The chain combines TRBV28 with TRBJ1-1; D gene uncertain. The CDR3 contains 15 residues. The V gene lost 1 base and the J gene lost 3 bases, with 12 bases spanning the gap. CDR1 is MDHEN and CDR2 is SYDVKM in the germline V gene. CDR3 in DNA: TGTGCCAGCAGTTTATTTTGGGAGACTCACACTGAAGCTTTCTTT. Protein sequence: CASSLFWETHTEAFF.

The rearrangement joins TRBV7-2 to TRBJ1-1; TRBD1 agrees at 7 bases. This CDR3 comprises 15 residues. Germline trimming cut 4 bases from V and 5 bases from J; bases unmatched to any gene: 10. Germline V gives CDR1 SGHTA, CDR2 FQGNSA. The CDR3 sequence: CASSWRTGGETEAFF. As DNA, the CDR3 is TGTGCCAGCAGCTGGAGGACAGGAGGGGAGACTGAAGCTTTCTTT.

CDR3 in DNA: TGTGCCAGCAGTGAGGCTAGGGGTTCTGGAAACACCATATATTTT. Encoded protein: CASSEARGSGNTIYF. V is TRBV25-1 and J is TRBJ1-3; tentative D call: TRBD1 (5 bases). CDR1 MGHDK and CDR2 SYGVNS come from the germline V gene. The CDR3 runs to 15 residues. The V and J ends lost 3 bases and 1 base respectively, with 10 bases between them.